The clone carrying this TCR beta chain was seen a few times. The antigen remains undetermined. These data are taken from a study of response to subunit inactivated influenza vaccine. Study-wide findings and caveats: Seasonal influenza vaccination, on each occasion, was suggested by the authors to recruit few new T cells.

CDR1 DFQATT and CDR2 SNEGSKA come from the germline V gene (reference sequence). This CDR3 contains 14 residues. V shed 6 bases and J shed 1 base, with 15 bases lying between them. Each CDR3 protein is one row after TCRdb ran MiXCR on the RT-PCR reads. The table has under 550,000 distinct CDR3 sequences, approximately 6.9% seen once. Sample: PBMCs from blood, taken about 24 months after vaccination. The clonotype comes from a man between 50 and 69 years old who received an inactivated influenza vaccine. This chain connects TRBV20-1 to TRBJ2-5; the D is unclear. CDR3 nucleotides: TGCAGTGCCCTTCGGTCCGGCCTCCAAGAGACCCAGTACTTC. This gives the protein CSALRSGLQETQYF.